This TCR beta chain comes out of a study of blood T cell repertoires in COVID-19. Across the study: Sources were T cells, B-cell-depleted T cells, or PBMCs; the material itself was cDNA or gDNA.

This clone was recorded only once. Participant-reported clinical history was the basis for cohort assignment. For recovered donors of Cohort 3, there were two negative PCRs, clearance, or symptom resolution. The method was immunoSEQ multiplex PCR; TCRdb's version includes in-frame clones alone and lacks a portion of them. The sample consists of 450,000 or so clones, roughly 87% of them appearing once. The CDR3 loop spans 15 amino acids. Germline V gene lookup returns CDR1 SNHLY and CDR2 FYNNEI. Trimming shortened V by 6 bases and J by 0 bases, and 12 bases separated the two germline ends. The chain has TRBV2 and TRBJ1-5; D is possibly TRBD1 (5 bases). The material sequenced was PBMCs or T cells enriched from blood (not recorded which). The source is a man between 18 and 35 years old who had recovered from COVID-19. CDR3 amino acids: CASRRDGYSNQPQHF. The CDR3 DNA is TGTGCCAGCAGGCGGGACGGCTATAGCAATCAGCCCCAGCATTTT.